This record looks at one T cell receptor (beta chain) sequence and its context. The target antigen is unknown. The sample comes from a study of cytomegalovirus exposure and HLA in healthy donors. General study results and limits: With later analysis, a missense DCLRE1C variant became linked to TCR beta V- and J-gene trimming.

Healthy people donating bone marrow made up the donors. Both 60 Vbeta primers and 13 Jbeta primers went into the PCR. TCRdb's table, derived via immunoSEQ multiplex PCR, lists solely in-frame clones and lacks some. The sample yields approximately 170,000 clones, roughly 85% seen once. The ends were cut back, 2 bases at V and 7 bases at J, with 10 bases in the middle. This CDR3 contains 14 residues. Germline values: CDR1 SGHNT, CDR2 YYREEE (reference sequence). Sequencing was performed on PBMCs. The TCR sequence derives from a boy between 2 and 10 years old in good health and CMV-seronegative. J is TRBJ1-6 and V is TRBV5-4; a weak D match, TRBD1 (6 bases). CDR3 protein: CASSLGDTNSPLHF. CDR3 bases: TGTGCCAGCAGCTTAGGGGACACCAATTCACCCCTCCACTTT.